This T cell receptor beta chain was obtained from a study of cytomegalovirus exposure and HLA in healthy donors. For the study at large: According to later analysis, the same platform produced the 120 or so validation and several hundred first-cohort repertoires.

Remarks on this clone: The antigen is unknown.

Study-wide points: Specificity of a few CMV-associated chains for CMV antigens was verified in vitro. Cytomegalovirus-associated TCR beta chains were listed, numbering 150 to 200. Rare TCR sequences predominated, though certain public TCRs were found in many donors.

Assay used: immunoSEQ multiplex PCR; TCRdb lists only in-frame clones, some missing. The sample yields 100,000 to 150,000 clones, around 94% seen once. Germline V gene lookup returns CDR1 MNHNS and CDR2 SASEGT. V lost 6 bases to trimming and J lost 3 bases, with 11 bases between them. The CDR3 contains 14 residues. Sequenced material: PBMCs. This chain uses TRBV6-1 with TRBJ2-2, with D possibly TRBD1 on 6 matching bases. The source of this sequence is a woman younger than 30 in good health and CMV-seronegative. The CDR3 DNA reads TGTGCCAGCAGAACAGGGAAGTACACCGGGGAGCTGTTTTTT. Translated: CASRTGKYTGELFF.